This TCR beta chain was retrieved from a study of blood T cell repertoires in COVID-19. Study-level background: The origin of the acute and convalescent COVID-19 samples was the United States, Italy and Spain. The analysed material was cDNA or gDNA that came from T cells, B-cell-depleted T cells, or PBMCs.

Within 2 weeks of study entry, exposed participants had contacted a PCR-confirmed or clinician-diagnosed COVID-19 case. Only in-frame clones appear in the TCRdb table, and some are missing; sequencing was by immunoSEQ multiplex PCR. The table lists roughly 280,000 clones, 91% of them singletons, with approximately 2.7% in the top ten. Trimming shortened V by 3 bases and J by 1 base, and 15 bases separated the two germline ends. CDR3 length: 16 residues. CDR1 MNHEY and CDR2 SMNVEV come from the germline V gene (reference sequence). The clonotype was recovered from a middle-aged man who had been exposed to COVID-19. The chain is built from TRBV27 and TRBJ1-1; tentatively, D is TRBD1 (6 bases). Input material: PBMCs or T cells enriched from blood (not recorded which). DNA for the CDR3: TGTGCCAGCAGTTTGCACCTGCAGGGGAAGAACACTGAAGCTTTCTTT. It yields the protein CASSLHLQGKNTEAFF.